Below, 10 T cell receptor beta chains from the same sample are listed, as sequenced in a study of blood T cell repertoires in COVID-19. The table came from immunoSEQ multiplex PCR; TCRdb's copy has only in-frame clones and leaves some out. The data show almost 300,000 clones, roughly 86% seen once. Sequences were obtained from peripheral blood. Receptors originate from a man between 65 and 79 years old with acute or convalescent COVID-19.

The chain has TRBV7-2 and TRBJ2-7, with D unresolved. V lost 2 bases, J lost 6 bases, and 8 bases lay in between. This CDR3 comprises 12 residues. The germline V gene has CDR1 SGHTA and CDR2 FQGNSA. The CDR3 region is CASSLKSGEQYF. Here the CDR3 DNA reads TGTGCCAGCAGCTTAAAGTCGGGCGAGCAGTACTTC.

The chain is built from TRBV5-6 and TRBJ2-7; D is unclear. Germline V CDR1 and CDR2: SGHDT, YYEEEE. V was shortened by 1 base and J by 7 bases, with 18 bases between the two germline ends. This CDR3 region has 15 residues. The chain's CDR3 is CASSLLSLNSKEQYF. The CDR3 DNA reads as TGTGCCAGCAGCTTGTTAAGCCTGAACAGTAAGGAGCAGTACTTC. The full variable domain, its missing parts supplied by reference TRBV5-6 and TRBJ2-7, is DAGVTQSPTHLIKTRGQQVTLRCSPKSGHDTVSWYQQALGQGPQFIFQYYEEEERQRGNFPDRFSGHQFPNYSSELNVNALLLGDSALYLCASSLLSLNSKEQYFGPGTRLTVT.

The genes are TRBV29-1 and TRBJ2-7, with 10 bases that match TRBD2. The V and J ends lost 7 bases and 3 bases, in that order; junction bases with no gene match: 3. The germline gives CDR1 SQVTM, CDR2 ANQGSEA. The CDR3 has 12 amino acids. The chain's CDR3 is CSARTSGYEQYF. The DNA of the CDR3 is TGCAGCGCTCGGACTAGCGGCTACGAGCAGTACTTC.

The chain has TRBV28 and TRBJ1-1; 9 bases agree with TRBD1. V shed 8 bases, J shed 5 bases, and the junction held 12 bases outside the gene matches. The CDR3 runs 15 residues. Germline lookup yields CDR1 MDHEN and CDR2 SYDVKM. Written as DNA, the CDR3 is TGTGCCAGCGGGGGGGACAGGGCCGGGAAGACTGAAGCTTTCTTT. Its translation: CASGGDRAGKTEAFF.

The V and J genes are TRBV11-3 and TRBJ2-1, with 8 bases identical to TRBD2. V shed 5 bases and J 6 bases; nucleotides not matched to a gene: 9. The CDR3 sequence is 15 residues long. The germline V gene has CDR1 SGHNT and CDR2 YENEEA. This chain's CDR3 is CASSRGTSASNEQFF. The CDR3 nucleotides read TGTGCCAGCAGCCGAGGGACTAGTGCATCCAATGAGCAGTTCTTC. Full variable domain (outside the CDR3, taken from reference TRBV11-3 and TRBJ2-1): EAGVVQSPRYKIIEKKQPVAFWCNPISGHNTLYWYLQNLGQGPELLIRYENEEAVDDSQLPKDRFSAERLKGVDSTLKIQPAELGDSAVYLCASSRGTSASNEQFFGPGTRLTVL.

The chain is built from TRBV7-2 and TRBJ2-7; D is undetermined. CDR1 and CDR2 (germline): SGHTA, FQGNSA. The V end lost 5 bases, the J end lost 4 bases, and 9 bases lay between the germline ends. This CDR3 is 12 amino acids long. CDR3 residues: CASSQTSYEQYF. The CDR3 DNA reads TGTGCCAGCAGCCAAACAAGTTACGAGCAGTACTTC.

The J gene is TRBJ1-3, the V gene TRBV11-2, with D possibly matching TRBD1 (5 bases). The V end lost 4 bases, the J end lost 3 bases, and 10 bases lay between the germline ends. Germline assignment: CDR1 SGHAT and CDR2 FQNNGV. The CDR3 sequence is 14 residues long. CDR3 in amino acids: CASSSLQGGNTIYF. The CDR3, as DNA: TGTGCCAGCAGCTCCCTTCAGGGTGGAAACACCATATATTTT.

This chain joins TRBV5-1 and TRBJ1-1; no clear D. Germline CDR1 SGHRS, CDR2 YFSETQ. The CDR3 has 14 amino acids. The V end lost 1 base, the J end lost 3 bases, and 10 bases lay between the germline ends. CDR3 DNA: TGCGCCAGCAGCTTGATGGTTTCGGACACTGAAGCTTTCTTT. It encodes CASSLMVSDTEAFF. Together with reference TRBV5-1 and TRBJ1-1, the CDR3 gives the full variable domain: KAGVTQTPRYLIKTRGQQVTLSCSPISGHRSVSWYQQTPGQGLQFLFEYFSETQRNKGNFPGRFSGRQFSNSRSEMNVSTLELGDSALYLCASSLMVSDTEAFFGQGTRLTVV.

V is TRBV24-1 and J is TRBJ2-3; the match to TRBD2 covers 13 bases. CDR3 length equals 18 residues. Per germline, CDR1 KGHDR and CDR2 SFDVKD. The V gene end was trimmed by 5 bases and the J gene end by 2 bases; junction bases not matched to a gene: 9. CDR3 nucleotide sequence: TGTGCCACCAGTGGCCGGACTAGCGGGGGCCACAACACAGATACGCAGTATTTT. Its translation: CATSGRTSGGHNTDTQYF.

The chain's CDR3 is CASSPSSSRGKDTQYF. CDR3 nucleotides: TGTGCCAGCAGCCCGTCTTCCTCGCGGGGGAAAGATACGCAGTATTTT. The rearrangement links TRBV6-6 to TRBJ2-3; 7 bases match TRBD2. Germline V lookup: CDR1 MNHNY, CDR2 SVGAGI (reference sequence). Losses at the gene ends were 6 bases for V and 5 bases for J; bases not matched to a gene: 14. The CDR3 extends over 16 amino acids.